These T cell receptor beta chains were read from a single sample in a study of T cell responses to AZD1222 COVID-19 vaccine. Assay: immunoSEQ multiplex PCR; the TCRdb copy retains only in-frame clones and omits some. The top ten hold about 1% of the sample, which has fewer than 250,000 clones, roughly 91% seen once. The sample in question was peripheral blood, obtained on day 0 of MenACWY control vaccination. Every receptor here comes from an adult in good health. The CDR3 runs from the conserved cysteine through the conserved F or W. Each record gives: J gene, V gene, CDR3 protein.

j_gene: TRBJ1-2
v_gene: TRBV29-1
CDR3aa: CSVEEVGDYGYTF

j_gene: TRBJ1-2
v_gene: TRBV28
CDR3aa: CASSPPDSYGYTF

j_gene: TRBJ2-1
v_gene: TRBV7-9
CDR3aa: CASRPTRGPTYNEQFF

j_gene: TRBJ1-1
v_gene: TRBV6-6
CDR3aa: CASSYGQMNTEAFF

j_gene: TRBJ1-2
v_gene: TRBV7-9
CDR3aa: CASSRPQGAGGYTF

j_gene: TRBJ1-5
v_gene: TRBV29-1
CDR3aa: CSVPGTSYSNQPQHF

j_gene: TRBJ1-1
v_gene: TRBV18
CDR3aa: CASSPRQGANTEAFF

j_gene: TRBJ1-1
v_gene: TRBV7-9
CDR3aa: CASSLSSGYTEAFF

j_gene: TRBJ1-1
v_gene: TRBV6-5
CDR3aa: CASGRQLNTEAFF

j_gene: TRBJ2-1
v_gene: TRBV19
CDR3aa: CASSIGGNEQFF

j_gene: TRBJ1-2
v_gene: TRBV28
CDR3aa: CASSPGQSYGYTF

j_gene: TRBJ2-5
v_gene: TRBV6-5
CDR3aa: CASRASGVAGGREYF

j_gene: TRBJ1-2
v_gene: TRBV28
CDR3aa: CASSPDTRSRGYTF

j_gene: TRBJ2-2
v_gene: TRBV7-7
CDR3aa: CASSLGRTVNTGELFF

j_gene: TRBJ1-2
v_gene: TRBV5-8
CDR3aa: CASSSTGTANYGYTF

j_gene: TRBJ2-1
v_gene: TRBV18
CDR3aa: CASSPTSGGANEQFF

j_gene: TRBJ1-4
v_gene: TRBV10-3
CDR3aa: CATSESGHFLFF

j_gene: TRBJ2-1
v_gene: TRBV3-1/TRBV3-2
CDR3aa: CASTWTGGNEQFF

j_gene: TRBJ2-3
v_gene: TRBV4-1
CDR3aa: CASSQGGVSTDTQYF

j_gene: TRBJ1-4
v_gene: TRBV5-1
CDR3aa: CASSDSGGVSEKLFF

j_gene: TRBJ1-5
v_gene: TRBV29-1
CDR3aa: CSVRAVANQPQHF

j_gene: TRBJ1-1
v_gene: TRBV5-5
CDR3aa: CASRGGTANTEAFF

j_gene: TRBJ2-7
v_gene: TRBV25-1
CDR3aa: CASVSQGFWGEQYF

j_gene: TRBJ1-1
v_gene: TRBV18
CDR3aa: CASSPTGGTEAFF

j_gene: TRBJ2-1
v_gene: TRBV30
CDR3aa: CAWSVRGAPGQKLPQFF

j_gene: TRBJ1-1
v_gene: TRBV12-3/TRBV12-4
CDR3aa: CASSFSGQRAFF

j_gene: TRBJ1-1
v_gene: TRBV6-6
CDR3aa: CASRTTGGRTEAFF

j_gene: TRBJ2-3
v_gene: TRBV5-1
CDR3aa: CASSHRLAGGTDTQYF

j_gene: TRBJ1-1
v_gene: TRBV29-1
CDR3aa: CSVDTAGLPTEAFF